The clone carrying this T cell receptor (beta chain) was seen only a few times. The sample is drawn from a study of cytomegalovirus exposure and HLA in healthy donors. PCR primers comprised 60 Vbeta and 13 Jbeta primers. Produced via immunoSEQ multiplex PCR; TCRdb's table is partial and in-frame only. There are about 140,000 clones in the sample; roughly 62% occur only once, and 3.5% to 5% lies in the top ten. The CDR3 has 15 amino acids. Germline V gene sequence: CDR1 KGHSH, CDR2 LQKENI. V was cut by 0 bases and J by 0 bases, with 7 bases left in between. The sequencing input was PBMCs. The chain links TRBV18 to TRBJ2-3; a weak D match, TRBD2 (6 bases). The receptor's source is a man aged 55 to 69 in good health and CMV-seronegative. This CDR3 reads CASSPPAGSTDTQYF. For the CDR3, the DNA is TGTGCCAGCTCACCACCGGCGGGGAGCACAGATACGCAGTATTTT. Supplemented by reference TRBV18 and TRBJ2-3, the full variable domain reads NAGVMQNPRHLVRRRGQEARLRCSPMKGHSHVYWYRQLPEEGLKFMVYLQKENIIDESGMPKERFSAEFPKEGPSILRIQQVVRGDSAAYFCASSPPAGSTDTQYFGPGTRLTVL.